Presented here are 28 T cell receptor beta chains from one specimen sequenced in a study of blood T cell repertoires in COVID-19. Sequenced by immunoSEQ multiplex PCR; TCRdb stores in-frame clones only, minus some. Of about 370,000 clones listed, 85% to 90% are singletons. Sequences were obtained from PBMCs or T cells enriched from blood (not recorded which). The receptors here all came from a man younger than 35 who had recovered from COVID-19.

The chain combines TRBV28 with TRBJ2-7; D gene unclear. This CDR3 spans 14 amino acids. Trimming removed 5 bases at V and 2 bases at J, with 13 bases between. The germline V gene has CDR1 MDHEN and CDR2 SYDVKM. The CDR3 loop is CASSASLITYEQYF. CDR3 in DNA: TGTGCCAGCAGTGCAAGCCTTATAACCTACGAGCAGTACTTC.

J is TRBJ2-4 and V is TRBV27, with 7 nucleotides matching TRBD2. Germline values: CDR1 MNHEY, CDR2 SMNVEV (reference sequence). The CDR3 has 14 residues. V gave up 6 bases and J gave up 2 bases; unmatched junction bases: 4. In DNA form, the CDR3 reads TGTGCCAGCAGCTTACTAGCGACCAAAAACATTCAGTACTTC. Translation gives CASSLLATKNIQYF.

This clone was seen once. The chain uses TRBV28 and TRBJ2-3; 10 bases match TRBD1. V lost 4 bases and J lost 3; bases outside the gene matches: 7. The CDR3 runs to 16 residues. Germline V lookup: CDR1 MDHEN, CDR2 SYDVKM. CDR3 DNA sequence: TGTGCCAGCAGTTCACGGGACAGGGGAACGACAGATACGCAGTATTTT. Amino acids: CASSSRDRGTTDTQYF.

Only one count was recorded for this clone. The chain uses TRBV4-1 and TRBJ1-3; D may be TRBD1 (5 bases). The CDR3 consists of 15 residues. The germline gives CDR1 MGHRA, CDR2 YSYEKL. With 0 bases removed from V and 7 bases from J, the gap between germline ends came to 13 bases. The CDR3, as DNA: TGCGCCAGCAGCCAAGAACAGGAGGGGAGGAACACCATATATTTT. Translation: CASSQEQEGRNTIYF.

The V gene is TRBV12-5, the J gene TRBJ2-3, with D possibly matching TRBD1 (6 bases). Germline CDR1 reads LGHNT; CDR2 reads FRNRAP. Trimming took off 3 bases at V and 3 bases at J, with 7 bases between the two ends. The CDR3 loop spans 13 amino acids. The chain's CDR3 is CASGLTGTDTQYF. Written as DNA, the CDR3 is TGTGCTAGTGGTTTAACAGGGACAGATACGCAGTATTTT.

Points on this clone: The same CDR3 is also encoded by other DNA sequences in this sample. This chain links TRBV6-5 with TRBJ1-1; 9 bases are a match to TRBD1. Germline V gives CDR1 MNHEY, CDR2 SVGAGI. CDR3 size: 14 residues. Germline trimming cut 4 bases from V and 4 bases from J; bases unmatched to any gene: 4. The chain's CDR3 is CASSLDRGGTEAFF. DNA for the CDR3: TGTGCCAGCAGTTTGGACAGGGGAGGCACTGAAGCTTTCTTT.

The gene calls are TRBV4-1 and TRBJ1-2; weak D call: TRBD1 (5 bases). The V end lost 3 bases, the J end lost 5 bases, and 10 bases lay between the germline ends. Per the germline V gene, CDR1 is MGHRA and CDR2 is YSYEKL. The CDR3 has 13 residues. The CDR3 DNA follows: TGCGCCAGCAGCCAGGCCAAGGGGTATGGCTACACCTTC. Residues: CASSQAKGYGYTF.

V is TRBV12-3 or TRBV12-4 and J is TRBJ1-1; D unclear. The CDR3 runs to 13 residues. V was shortened by 3 bases and J by 1 base, with 6 bases between the two germline ends. The CDR3 DNA reads as TGTGCCAGCAGTTTCTCTCCGAACACTGAAGCTTTCTTT. Translated, it gives CASSFSPNTEAFF.

This clone was detected a few times. V is TRBV29-1 and J is TRBJ2-1; weak D call: TRBD1 (5 bases). Trimming left V 7 bases short and J 2 bases short, with 12 bases between. The CDR3 sequence is 13 residues long. Germline CDR1 and CDR2: SQVTM and ANQGSEA. CDR3 sequence: CSGATAAYNEQFF. CDR3 nucleotide sequence: TGCAGCGGCGCGACAGCCGCCTACAATGAGCAGTTCTTC.

This CDR3 is CASTEGTNVLTF. The DNA of the CDR3 is TGTGCCAGCACGGAGGGTACCAACGTCCTGACTTTC. The chain joins TRBV12-3 or TRBV12-4 to TRBJ2-6, with D possibly matching TRBD2 (6 bases). The CDR3 totals 12 residues. Trimming left V 7 bases short and J 8 bases short, with 9 bases between.

The J gene is TRBJ1-5, the V gene TRBV2; 8 nucleotides line up with TRBD1. The V gene end was trimmed by 6 bases and the J gene end by 0 bases; junction bases not matched to a gene: 10. The germline CDR1 and CDR2 sequences are SNHLY and FYNNEI. The CDR3 covers 17 residues. The CDR3 region has the DNA TGTGCCAGCAGCAATTCCGGGACAGGATATAGCAATCAGCCCCAGCATTTT. It encodes CASSNSGTGYSNQPQHF.

The chain joins TRBV27 to TRBJ2-7; no reliable D call. Trimming took off 4 bases at V and 2 bases at J, with 6 bases between the two ends. The V gene's germline CDR1 is MNHEY and CDR2 SMNVEV (reference sequence). This CDR3 region has 12 residues. CDR3 region: CASSSNPYEQYF. The DNA of the CDR3 is TGTGCCAGCAGTTCTAACCCCTACGAGCAGTACTTC.

As DNA, the CDR3 is TGTGCCAGCAGTTTATTGCAGGGGGGAAGCGACGAGCAGTACTTC. Its translation: CASSLLQGGSDEQYF. This chain links TRBV28 with TRBJ2-7; perhaps TRBD1 as D (7 bases). Germline V gene sequence: CDR1 MDHEN, CDR2 SYDVKM. The CDR3 sequence is 15 residues long. Trimming shortened V by 1 base and J by 5 bases, and 15 bases separated the two germline ends.

This chain connects TRBV5-8 to TRBJ2-7; D possibly corresponds to TRBD2 (6 bases). This CDR3 contains 13 residues. Germline CDR1 is SGHTS and CDR2 is YDEGEE. V gave up 4 bases and J gave up 6 bases, with 14 bases separating them. The CDR3 region is CASSLGRRGEQYF. The CDR3 nucleotides are TGTGCCAGCAGCCTGGGGAGGAGGGGCGAGCAGTACTTC.

This chain uses TRBV5-4 with TRBJ2-3; D might be TRBD1 (6 bases). Germline V CDR1 and CDR2: SGHNT, YYREEE (reference sequence). This CDR3 spans 16 amino acids. V was pared by 4 bases and J by 5 bases, with 20 bases between. The CDR3 protein is CASSTLDEGEKDTQYF. CDR3 sequence (DNA): TGTGCCAGCAGCACACTAGACGAGGGGGAAAAAGATACGCAGTATTTT.

V usage is TRBV5-1 and J usage is TRBJ1-6, with 8 bases that match TRBD1. The CDR3 has 17 residues. The V gene's germline CDR1 is SGHRS and CDR2 YFSETQ. Unmatched junction bases numbered 15, after V lost 3 bases and J lost 10 bases. CDR3 DNA sequence: TGCGCCAGCAGCTGGGTCCCCATTACAGGGGGGAGCTCACCCCTCCACTTT. Translated, it gives CASSWVPITGGSSPLHF.

This chain joins TRBV6-5 and TRBJ2-4, with TRBD2 matching over 10 bases. The CDR3 totals 16 residues. The germline V gene encodes CDR1 MNHEY and CDR2 SVGAGI. V lost 0 bases to trimming and J lost 5 bases; unmatched junction nucleotides: 4. The CDR3, as DNA: TGTGCCAGCAGTTACTCGACTCTAGCGGGAGAAAACATTCAGTACTTC. Its translation: CASSYSTLAGENIQYF.

The rearrangement uses TRBV9 and TRBJ2-3; 10 bases agree with TRBD2. The CDR3 is 17 residues long. Losses at the gene ends were 1 base for V and 0 bases for J; bases not matched to a gene: 5. The germline V gene has CDR1 SGDLS and CDR2 YYNGEE. The DNA for the CDR3 is TGTGCCAGCAGCGTATCGCTAGCGGGGGCCAGCACAGATACGCAGTATTTT. Protein: CASSVSLAGASTDTQYF.

The chain has TRBV4-2 and TRBJ1-2; 7 bases align to TRBD1. V lost 1 base to trimming and J lost 6 bases; unmatched junction nucleotides: 2. The CDR3 runs to 13 residues. Germline loops: CDR1 LGHNA, CDR2 YNFKEQ. The CDR3 DNA is TGTGCCAGCAGCCAAGGAACAGGGGATGGCTACACCTTC. The encoded protein is CASSQGTGDGYTF.

This clone has only one observation. V gene TRBV19 combines with J gene TRBJ2-1, with 11 nucleotides matching TRBD2. This CDR3 region has 20 residues. The ends lost 5 bases at V and 0 bases at J; junction bases unmatched: 15. Germline assignment: CDR1 LNHDA and CDR2 SQIVND (reference sequence). The CDR3 protein is CASSPSGRNSYSPSYNEQFF. For the CDR3, the DNA is TGTGCCAGTAGTCCTAGCGGGAGGAACTCTTATTCCCCCTCCTACAATGAGCAGTTCTTC.

The chain is built from TRBV28 and TRBJ1-5; D might be TRBD1 (5 bases). V was shortened by 6 bases and J by 6 bases, with 18 bases between the two germline ends. Germline V lookup: CDR1 MDHEN, CDR2 SYDVKM. This CDR3 has 15 amino acids. CDR3 DNA: TGTGCCAGCAGCCCCGACAGCCTCCTTGGTCAGCCCCAGCATTTT. It translates to CASSPDSLLGQPQHF.

This clone was detected only once. The rearrangement joins TRBV12-3 or TRBV12-4 to TRBJ1-1; D is unclear. V was clipped by 6 bases and J by 5 bases, with 13 bases between them. The CDR3 covers 13 residues. CDR3 region: CASSPREVTEAFF. The DNA of the CDR3 is TGTGCCAGCAGCCCCCGAGAGGTGACTGAAGCTTTCTTT.

The gene calls are TRBV6-2 or TRBV6-3 and TRBJ2-3, with 7 bases matching TRBD1. Germline loops: CDR1 MNHEY, CDR2 SVGEGT. The CDR3 is 15 residues long. J was trimmed by 1 base and V by 2 bases; bases with no gene match: 3. The CDR3 sequence: CASSYDRAGTDTQYF. Here the CDR3 DNA reads TGTGCCAGCAGTTACGACAGGGCAGGCACAGATACGCAGTATTTT.

V is TRBV4-3 and J is TRBJ1-3; TRBD1 agrees at 7 bases. Germline loops: CDR1 LGHNA, CDR2 YSLEER. This CDR3 is 15 amino acids long. V lost 1 base to trimming and J lost 2 bases; unmatched junction nucleotides: 2. The CDR3 region has the DNA TGCGCCAGCAGCCAAGGACAGGGACCTGGAAACACCATATATTTT. Protein sequence: CASSQGQGPGNTIYF.

The genes are TRBV19 and TRBJ2-7; TRBD2 matches at 7 bases. The CDR3 runs 12 residues. After removal of 3 bases from V and 8 bases from J, the junction contained 4 bases not matched to a gene. CDR1 is LNHDA, CDR2 SQIVND, per germline (reference sequence). The CDR3 loop is CASSMREGKQYF. DNA for the CDR3: TGTGCCAGTAGTATGAGGGAGGGAAAGCAGTACTTC. Full variable domain (missing parts from reference TRBV19 and TRBJ2-7): DGGITQSPKYLFRKEGQNVTLSCEQNLNHDAMYWYRQDPGQGLRLIYYSQIVNDFQKGDIAEGYSVSREKKESFPLTVTSAQKNPTAFYLCASSMREGKQYFGPGTRLTVT.

The chain recombines TRBV3-1 (or the pseudogene TRBV3-2) with TRBJ2-5, with 14 nucleotides matching TRBD2. Germline V gene sequence: CDR1 LGHDT, CDR2 YNNKEL (reference sequence). The trim removed 4 bases at V and 2 bases at J, leaving 3 bases unmatched. CDR3 length: 16 amino acids. CDR3 sequence reads: CASSLRTSGGQETQYF. The CDR3 region has the DNA TGTGCCAGCAGCCTCAGGACTAGCGGGGGGCAAGAGACCCAGTACTTC.

This chain uses TRBV28 with TRBJ1-5; D unclear. Trimming took off 4 bases at V and 4 bases at J, with 5 bases between the two ends. Germline V gives CDR1 MDHEN, CDR2 SYDVKM. The length of the CDR3 is 12 residues. CDR3 sequence: CASSSGNQPQHF. DNA of the CDR3: TGTGCCAGCAGTTCCGGGAATCAGCCCCAGCATTTT.

J is TRBJ2-3 and V is TRBV5-1; 7 bases are shared with TRBD1. The V and J ends lost 3 bases and 2 bases, in that order; junction bases with no gene match: 9. Germline CDR1 SGHRS, CDR2 YFSETQ. The CDR3 length is 16 residues. The CDR3 here is CASSSTTGPPTDTQYF. CDR3 sequence (DNA): TGCGCCAGCAGCTCAACGACAGGGCCACCCACAGATACGCAGTATTTT.